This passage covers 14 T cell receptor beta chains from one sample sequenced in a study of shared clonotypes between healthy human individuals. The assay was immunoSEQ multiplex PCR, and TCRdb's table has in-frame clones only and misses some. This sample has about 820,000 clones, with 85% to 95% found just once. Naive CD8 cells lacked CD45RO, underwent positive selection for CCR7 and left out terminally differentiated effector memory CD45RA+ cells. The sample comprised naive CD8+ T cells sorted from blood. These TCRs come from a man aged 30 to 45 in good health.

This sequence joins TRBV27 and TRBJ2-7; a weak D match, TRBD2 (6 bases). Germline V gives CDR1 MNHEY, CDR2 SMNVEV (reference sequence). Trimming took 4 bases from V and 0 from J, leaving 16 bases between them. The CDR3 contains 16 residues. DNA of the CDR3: TGTGCCAGCAGTTCACCTATAGCGGAGGGCTCCTACGAGCAGTACTTC. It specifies CASSSPIAEGSYEQYF.

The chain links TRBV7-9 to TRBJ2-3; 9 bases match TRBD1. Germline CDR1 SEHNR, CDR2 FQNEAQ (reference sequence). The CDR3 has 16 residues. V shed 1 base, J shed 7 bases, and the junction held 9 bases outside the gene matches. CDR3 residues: CASSLDGRDRVNTQYF. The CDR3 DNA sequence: TGTGCCAGCAGCTTAGACGGCCGGGACAGGGTAAATACGCAGTATTTT.

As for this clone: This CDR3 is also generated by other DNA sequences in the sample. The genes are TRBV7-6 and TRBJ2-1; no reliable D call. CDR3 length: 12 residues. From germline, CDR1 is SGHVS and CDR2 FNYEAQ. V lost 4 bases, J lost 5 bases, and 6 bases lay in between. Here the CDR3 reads CASSSLDNEQFF. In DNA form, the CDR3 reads TGTGCCAGCAGCTCACTTGACAATGAGCAGTTCTTC.

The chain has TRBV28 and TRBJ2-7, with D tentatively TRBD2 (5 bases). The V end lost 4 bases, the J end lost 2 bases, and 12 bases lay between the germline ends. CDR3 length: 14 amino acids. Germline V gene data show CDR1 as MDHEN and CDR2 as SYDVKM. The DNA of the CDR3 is TGTGCCAGCAGTTCCGTGGGTAGCGCCTACGAGCAGTACTTC. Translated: CASSSVGSAYEQYF.

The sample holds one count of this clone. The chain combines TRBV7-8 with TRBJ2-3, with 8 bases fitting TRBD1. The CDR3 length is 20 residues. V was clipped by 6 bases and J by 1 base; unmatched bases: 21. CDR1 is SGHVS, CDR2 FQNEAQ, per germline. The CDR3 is CASRLVSGTGLLEGTDTQYF. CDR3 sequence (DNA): TGTGCCAGCAGACTAGTTTCCGGGACAGGCCTTCTTGAAGGCACAGATACGCAGTATTTT.

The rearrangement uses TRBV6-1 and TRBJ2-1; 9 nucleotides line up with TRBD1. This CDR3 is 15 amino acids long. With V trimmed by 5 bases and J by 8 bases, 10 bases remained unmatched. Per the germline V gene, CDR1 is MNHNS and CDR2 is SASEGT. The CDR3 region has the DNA TGTGCCAGCAGTACCGGGACAGGGACCCCTTATGAGCAGTTCTTC. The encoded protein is CASSTGTGTPYEQFF.

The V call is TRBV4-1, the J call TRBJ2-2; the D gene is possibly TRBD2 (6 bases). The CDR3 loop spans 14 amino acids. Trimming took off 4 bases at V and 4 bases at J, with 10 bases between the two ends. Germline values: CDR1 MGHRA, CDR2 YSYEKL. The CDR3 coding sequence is TGCGCCAGCAGCCCTCGGGGGTCCACCGGGGAGCTGTTTTTT. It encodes CASSPRGSTGELFF.

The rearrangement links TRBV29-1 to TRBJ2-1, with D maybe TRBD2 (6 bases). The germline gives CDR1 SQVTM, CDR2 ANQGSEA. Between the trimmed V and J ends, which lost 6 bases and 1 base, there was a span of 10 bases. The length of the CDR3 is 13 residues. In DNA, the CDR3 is TGCAGCGTGGCGGGATCATCCTACAATGAGCAGTTCTTC. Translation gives CSVAGSSYNEQFF.

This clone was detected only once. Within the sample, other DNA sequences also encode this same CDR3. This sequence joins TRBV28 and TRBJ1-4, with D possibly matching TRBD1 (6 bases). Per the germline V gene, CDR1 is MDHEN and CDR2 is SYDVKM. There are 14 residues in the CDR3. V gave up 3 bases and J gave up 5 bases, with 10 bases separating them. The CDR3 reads CASSLLQGNEKLFF. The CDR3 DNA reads TGTGCCAGCAGTTTGTTGCAGGGGAATGAAAAACTGTTTTTT.

The CDR3 nucleotides read TGTGCCAGCAGCTTTTTCAACAATGAGCAGTTCTTC. The encoded protein is CASSFFNNEQFF. This chain uses TRBV5-6 with TRBJ2-1, with unresolved D. V lost 2 bases and J 5 bases, leaving 5 bases between the germline ends. The CDR3 is 12 amino acids. Germline CDR1 and CDR2: SGHDT and YYEEEE.

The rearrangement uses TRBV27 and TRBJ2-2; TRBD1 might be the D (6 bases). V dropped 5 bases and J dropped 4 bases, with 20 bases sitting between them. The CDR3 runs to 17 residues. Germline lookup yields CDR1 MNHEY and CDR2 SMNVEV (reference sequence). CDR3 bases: TGTGCCAGCAGTCCGCTGGAGAGTGCAGGGGCCACCGGGGAGCTGTTTTTT. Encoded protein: CASSPLESAGATGELFF.

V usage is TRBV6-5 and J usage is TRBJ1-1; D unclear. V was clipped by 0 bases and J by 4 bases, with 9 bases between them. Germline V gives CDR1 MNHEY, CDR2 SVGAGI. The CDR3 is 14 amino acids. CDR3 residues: CASSYSDRGTEAFF. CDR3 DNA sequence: TGTGCCAGCAGTTACTCGGATCGGGGCACTGAAGCTTTCTTT.

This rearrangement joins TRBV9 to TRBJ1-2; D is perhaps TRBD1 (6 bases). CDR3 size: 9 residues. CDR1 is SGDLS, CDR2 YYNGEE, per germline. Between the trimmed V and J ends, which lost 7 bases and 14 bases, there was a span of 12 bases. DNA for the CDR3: TGTGCCAGCGGCGCGAGGGGGACCTTC. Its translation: CASGARGTF.

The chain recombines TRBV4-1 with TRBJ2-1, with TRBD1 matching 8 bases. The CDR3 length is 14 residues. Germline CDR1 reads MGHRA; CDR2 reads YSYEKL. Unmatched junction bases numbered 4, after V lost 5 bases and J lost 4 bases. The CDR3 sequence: CASSFRQGYNEQFF. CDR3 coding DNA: TGCGCCAGCAGCTTCCGACAGGGGTACAATGAGCAGTTCTTC.